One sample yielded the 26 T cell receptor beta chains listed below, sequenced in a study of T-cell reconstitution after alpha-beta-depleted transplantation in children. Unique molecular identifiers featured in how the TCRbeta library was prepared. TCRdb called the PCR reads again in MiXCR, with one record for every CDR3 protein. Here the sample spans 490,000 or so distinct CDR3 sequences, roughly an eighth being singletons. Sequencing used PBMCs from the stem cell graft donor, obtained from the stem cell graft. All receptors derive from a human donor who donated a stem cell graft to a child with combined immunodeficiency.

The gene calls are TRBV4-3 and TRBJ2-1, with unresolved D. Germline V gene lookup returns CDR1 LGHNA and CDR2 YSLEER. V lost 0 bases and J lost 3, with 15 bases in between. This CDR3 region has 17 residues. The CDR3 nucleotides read TGCGCCAGCAGCCAAGATCTTCCCCGGACGGTCTACAATGAGCAGTTCTTC. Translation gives CASSQDLPRTVYNEQFF.

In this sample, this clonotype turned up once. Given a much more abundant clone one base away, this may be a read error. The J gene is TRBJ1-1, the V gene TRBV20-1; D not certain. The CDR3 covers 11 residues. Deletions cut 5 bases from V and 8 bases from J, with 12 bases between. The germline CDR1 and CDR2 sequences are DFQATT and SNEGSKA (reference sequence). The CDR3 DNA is TGCAGTGCTGGGAGGTGTGGAGAAGCTTTCTTT. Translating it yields CSAGRCGEAFF.

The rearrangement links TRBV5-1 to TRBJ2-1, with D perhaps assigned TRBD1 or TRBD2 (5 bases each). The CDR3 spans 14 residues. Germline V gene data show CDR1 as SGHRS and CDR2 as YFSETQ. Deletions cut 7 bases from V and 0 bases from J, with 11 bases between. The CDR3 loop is CASGTQSSYNEQFF. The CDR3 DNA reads TGCGCCAGCGGGACCCAAAGCTCCTACAATGAGCAGTTCTTC.

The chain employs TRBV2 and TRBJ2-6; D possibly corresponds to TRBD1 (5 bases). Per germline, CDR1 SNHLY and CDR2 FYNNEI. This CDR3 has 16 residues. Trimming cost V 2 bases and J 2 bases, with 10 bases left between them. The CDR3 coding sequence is TGTGCCAGCAGTGAAAAGCGCAGGGCTGGGGCCAACGTCCTGACTTTC. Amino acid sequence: CASSEKRRAGANVLTF.

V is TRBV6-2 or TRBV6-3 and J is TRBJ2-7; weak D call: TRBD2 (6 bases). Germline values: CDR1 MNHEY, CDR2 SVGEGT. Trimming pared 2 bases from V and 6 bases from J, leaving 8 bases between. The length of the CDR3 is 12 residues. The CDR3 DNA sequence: TGTGCCAGCAGTTACCGGGACTTCGAGCAGTACTTC. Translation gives CASSYRDFEQYF.

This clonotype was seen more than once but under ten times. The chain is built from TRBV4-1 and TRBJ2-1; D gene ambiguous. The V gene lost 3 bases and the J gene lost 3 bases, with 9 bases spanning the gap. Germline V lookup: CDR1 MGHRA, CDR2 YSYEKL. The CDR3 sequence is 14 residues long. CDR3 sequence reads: CASSQALDYNEQFF. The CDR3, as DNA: TGCGCCAGCAGCCAGGCCCTTGACTACAATGAGCAGTTCTTC.

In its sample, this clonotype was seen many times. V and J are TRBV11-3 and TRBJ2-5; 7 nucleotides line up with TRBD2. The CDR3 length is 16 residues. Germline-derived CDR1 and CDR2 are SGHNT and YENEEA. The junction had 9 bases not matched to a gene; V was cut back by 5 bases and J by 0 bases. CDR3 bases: TGTGCCAGCAGCCTAGGACTAGAGGCACACCAAGAGACCCAGTACTTC. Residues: CASSLGLEAHQETQYF.

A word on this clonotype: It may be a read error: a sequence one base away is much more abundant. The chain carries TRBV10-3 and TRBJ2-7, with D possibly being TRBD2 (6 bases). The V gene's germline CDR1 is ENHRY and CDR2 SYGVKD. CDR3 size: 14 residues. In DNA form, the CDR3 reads TGTGCCATCAGTGGGACTACGAACTCCTACAAGCAGTACTTC. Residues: CAISGTTNSYKQYF.

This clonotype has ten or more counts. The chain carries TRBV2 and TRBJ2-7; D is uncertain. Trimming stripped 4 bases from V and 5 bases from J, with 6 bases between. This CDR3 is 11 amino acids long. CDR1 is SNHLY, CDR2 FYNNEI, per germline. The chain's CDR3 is CASSVGDEQYF. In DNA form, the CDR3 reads TGTGCCAGCAGTGTGGGCGACGAGCAGTACTTC.

CDR3 DNA sequence: TGCGCCAGCAGCTCCGGGCCTAGTCCGGCGGGCGAGCAGTACTTC. Translating gives CASSSGPSPAGEQYF. This rearrangement joins TRBV5-1 to TRBJ2-7, with a possible D match to TRBD2 (5 bases). Germline V gene data show CDR1 as SGHRS and CDR2 as YFSETQ. V shed 3 bases and J shed 6 bases, with 19 bases lying between them. This CDR3 contains 15 residues. Drawing the rest from reference TRBV5-1 and TRBJ2-7, the complete variable domain is KAGVTQTPRYLIKTRGQQVTLSCSPISGHRSVSWYQQTPGQGLQFLFEYFSETQRNKGNFPGRFSGRQFSNSRSEMNVSTLELGDSALYLCASSSGPSPAGEQYFGPGTRLTVT.

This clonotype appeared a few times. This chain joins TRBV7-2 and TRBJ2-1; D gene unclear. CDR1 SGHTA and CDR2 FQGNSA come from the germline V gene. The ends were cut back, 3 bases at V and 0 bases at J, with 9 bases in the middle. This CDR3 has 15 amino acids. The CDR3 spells CASSLQYFSYNEQFF. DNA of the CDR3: TGTGCCAGCAGCTTGCAATACTTCTCCTACAATGAGCAGTTCTTC.

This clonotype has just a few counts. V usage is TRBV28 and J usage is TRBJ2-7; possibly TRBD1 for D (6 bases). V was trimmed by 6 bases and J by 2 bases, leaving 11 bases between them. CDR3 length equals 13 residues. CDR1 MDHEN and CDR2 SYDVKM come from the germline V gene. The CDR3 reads CASRGQNTYEQYF. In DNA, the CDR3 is TGTGCCAGCAGAGGACAGAACACCTACGAGCAGTACTTC.

The CDR3 here is CASSYSLRGTEAFF. DNA of the CDR3: TGTGCCAGCAGTTACTCGTTAAGGGGAACTGAAGCTTTCTTT. The chain carries TRBV6-5 and TRBJ1-1, with D maybe TRBD1 (5 bases). The length of the CDR3 is 14 residues. Germline V gene sequence: CDR1 MNHEY, CDR2 SVGAGI. The V end was cut by 0 bases, the J end by 5 bases, with 10 bases between.

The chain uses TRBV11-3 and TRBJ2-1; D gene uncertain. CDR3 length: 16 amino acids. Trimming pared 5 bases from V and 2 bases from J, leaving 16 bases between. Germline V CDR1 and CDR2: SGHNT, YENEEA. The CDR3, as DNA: TGTGCCAGCAGCCCCGGTGGGTTATCGGCCTACAATGAGCAGTTCTTC. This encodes CASSPGGLSAYNEQFF.

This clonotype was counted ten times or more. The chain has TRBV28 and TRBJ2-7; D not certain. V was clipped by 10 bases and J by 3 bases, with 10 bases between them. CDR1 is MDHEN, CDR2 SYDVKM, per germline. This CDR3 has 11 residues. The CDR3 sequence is CAIKQSYEQYF. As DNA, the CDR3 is TGTGCCATCAAACAGAGCTACGAGCAGTACTTC.

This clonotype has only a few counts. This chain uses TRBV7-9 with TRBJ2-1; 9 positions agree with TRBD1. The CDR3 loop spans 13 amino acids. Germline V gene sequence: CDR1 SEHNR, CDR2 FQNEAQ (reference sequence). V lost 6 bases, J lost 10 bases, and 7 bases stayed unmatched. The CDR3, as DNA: TGTGCCAGCAGAAGCCGGGACAGGGAAGAGCAGTTCTTC. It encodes CASRSRDREEQFF.

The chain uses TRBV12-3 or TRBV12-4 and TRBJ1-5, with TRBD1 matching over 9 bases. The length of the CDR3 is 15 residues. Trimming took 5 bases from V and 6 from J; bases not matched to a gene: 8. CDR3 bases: TGTGCCAGCAGTGGGGGACAGGGAGTGGCTCAGCCCCAGCATTTT. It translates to CASSGGQGVAQPQHF.

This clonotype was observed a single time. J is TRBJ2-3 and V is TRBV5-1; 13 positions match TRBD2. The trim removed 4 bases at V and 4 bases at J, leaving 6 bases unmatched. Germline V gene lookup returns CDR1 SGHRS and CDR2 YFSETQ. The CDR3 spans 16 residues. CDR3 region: CASSVRLAGGPDTQYF. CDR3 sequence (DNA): TGCGCCAGCAGCGTACGACTAGCGGGGGGACCAGATACGCAGTATTTT.

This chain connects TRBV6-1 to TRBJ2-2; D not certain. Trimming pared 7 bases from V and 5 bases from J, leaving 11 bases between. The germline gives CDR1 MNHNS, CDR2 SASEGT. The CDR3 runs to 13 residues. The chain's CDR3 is CASIPALTGELFF. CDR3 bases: TGTGCCAGCATCCCGGCCTTAACCGGGGAGCTGTTTTTT.

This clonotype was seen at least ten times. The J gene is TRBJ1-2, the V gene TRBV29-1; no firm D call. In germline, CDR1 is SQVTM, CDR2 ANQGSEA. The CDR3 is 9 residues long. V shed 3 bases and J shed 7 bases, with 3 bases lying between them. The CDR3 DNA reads TGCAGCGTTGACCCTGGCTACACCTTC. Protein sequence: CSVDPGYTF. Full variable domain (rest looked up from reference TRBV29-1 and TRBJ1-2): SAVISQKPSRDICQRGTSLTIQCQVDSQVTMMFWYRQQPGQSLTLIATANQGSEATYESGFVIDKFPISRPNLTFSTLTVSNMSPEDSSIYLCSVDPGYTFGSGTRLTVV.

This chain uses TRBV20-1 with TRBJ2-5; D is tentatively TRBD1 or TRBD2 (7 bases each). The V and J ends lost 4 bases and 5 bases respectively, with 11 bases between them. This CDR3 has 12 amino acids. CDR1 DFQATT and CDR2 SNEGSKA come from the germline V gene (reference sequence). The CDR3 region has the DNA TGCAGTGCTACAGGGGGGGAGGAGACCCAGTACTTC. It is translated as CSATGGEETQYF.

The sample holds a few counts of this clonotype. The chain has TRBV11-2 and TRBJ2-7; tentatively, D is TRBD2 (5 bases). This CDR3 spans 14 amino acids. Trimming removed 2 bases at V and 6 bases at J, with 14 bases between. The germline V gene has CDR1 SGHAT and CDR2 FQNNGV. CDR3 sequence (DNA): TGTGCCAGCAGCTTACGTAATACCCGGGGCGAGCAGTACTTC. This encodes CASSLRNTRGEQYF.

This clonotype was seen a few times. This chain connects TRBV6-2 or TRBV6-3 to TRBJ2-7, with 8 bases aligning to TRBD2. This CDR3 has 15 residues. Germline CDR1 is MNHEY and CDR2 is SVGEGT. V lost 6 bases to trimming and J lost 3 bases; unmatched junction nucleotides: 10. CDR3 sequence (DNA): TGTGCCAGCAGGCTACTAGCGGATCTACTCTACGAGCAGTACTTC. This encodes CASRLLADLLYEQYF.

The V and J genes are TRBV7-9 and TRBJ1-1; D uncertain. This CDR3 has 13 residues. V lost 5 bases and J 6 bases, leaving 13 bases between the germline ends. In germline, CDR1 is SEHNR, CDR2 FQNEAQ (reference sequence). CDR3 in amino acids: CASSVPGSSEAFF. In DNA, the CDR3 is TGTGCCAGCAGCGTACCGGGGAGTTCTGAAGCTTTCTTT.

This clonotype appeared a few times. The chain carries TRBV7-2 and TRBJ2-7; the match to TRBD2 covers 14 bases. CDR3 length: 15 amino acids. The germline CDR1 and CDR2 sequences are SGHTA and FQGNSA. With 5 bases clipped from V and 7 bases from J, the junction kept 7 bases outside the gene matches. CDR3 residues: CASSPATSGRGEQYF. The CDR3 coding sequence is TGTGCCAGCAGCCCAGCGACTAGCGGGAGGGGTGAGCAGTACTTC.

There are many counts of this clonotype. In DNA form, the CDR3 reads TGTGCCAGCAGTTCAGGGACTAGCGGGAGTGGTTCAGATACGCAGTATTTT. Translating gives CASSSGTSGSGSDTQYF. The chain carries TRBV7-3 and TRBJ2-3; 14 nucleotides align to TRBD2. Germline-derived CDR1 and CDR2 are SGHTA and FQGTGA. CDR3 size: 17 residues. Losses at the gene ends were 6 bases for V and 4 bases for J; bases not matched to a gene: 9.